The 28 T cell receptor beta chains presented below share a single source sample, sequenced in a study of OX40 agonist ivuxolimab in advanced cancers. Only in-frame clones appear in the TCRdb table, and some are missing; sequencing was by immunoSEQ multiplex PCR. The sample includes about 100,000 clones, about nine tenths seen only once; the top ten take 0.31%. Sequencing was performed on CD4+ or CD8+ T cells sorted from blood, taken in a trial of the OX40 agonist ivuxolimab. Source of these receptors: an adult with an advanced solid tumor such as melanoma, head and neck, liver or kidney cancer.

The V call is TRBV6-6, the J call TRBJ1-3; TRBD1 is a possible D gene (5 bases). CDR3 length equals 12 residues. The V end lost 11 bases, the J end lost 4 bases, and 12 bases lay between the germline ends. Germline values: CDR1 MNHNY, CDR2 SVGAGI (reference sequence). The CDR3 DNA reads as TGTGCCGGCCGGGACGGAGGAAACACCATATATTTT. As protein: CAGRDGGNTIYF.

CDR3 in DNA: TGTGCCAGTAGCCGGGACAGGGCCAGCAATCAGCCCCAGCATTTT. It yields the protein CASSRDRASNQPQHF. The chain is built from TRBV19 and TRBJ1-5, with 9 bases identical to TRBD1. This CDR3 region has 15 residues. Unmatched junction bases numbered 4, after V lost 6 bases and J lost 1 base. The germline V gene has CDR1 LNHDA and CDR2 SQIVND (reference sequence).

The chain couples TRBV5-6 to TRBJ1-2; D not certain. The germline V and J ends were trimmed by 7 bases and 4 bases, with 20 bases remaining between them. The CDR3 length is 15 residues. Germline V gene data show CDR1 as SGHDT and CDR2 as YYEEEE. The DNA of the CDR3 is TGTGCCAGCGAAATGTGGGCCAGGACTGGCTATGGCTACACCTTC. Its translation: CASEMWARTGYGYTF.

The chain combines TRBV9 with TRBJ1-4; a possible D gene is TRBD1 (5 bases). Trimming pared 0 bases from V and 8 bases from J, leaving 14 bases between. CDR1 is SGDLS, CDR2 YYNGEE, per germline. CDR3 size: 15 residues. The CDR3 coding sequence is TGTGCCAGCAGCGTAGCCGGCAGGGCGGGAGAAAAACTGTTTTTT. Amino acid sequence: CASSVAGRAGEKLFF.

This chain connects TRBV9 to TRBJ2-5; D is perhaps TRBD1 or TRBD2 (5 bases each). Trimming cost V 1 base and J 5 bases, with 9 bases left between them. This CDR3 has 13 residues. Germline-derived CDR1 and CDR2 are SGDLS and YYNGEE. CDR3 region: CASSVRGEETQYF. Written as DNA, the CDR3 is TGTGCCAGCAGCGTACGAGGGGAGGAGACCCAGTACTTC.

The V and J genes are TRBV11-2 and TRBJ1-1; tentative D call: TRBD1 (5 bases). Germline V gene lookup returns CDR1 SGHAT and CDR2 FQNNGV. The germline V and J ends were trimmed by 1 base and 5 bases, with 14 bases remaining between them. The length of the CDR3 is 15 residues. This CDR3 reads CASSLGGARRTEAFF. CDR3 in DNA: TGTGCCAGCAGCTTAGGAGGGGCCCGCAGGACTGAAGCTTTCTTT. Drawing the rest from reference TRBV11-2 and TRBJ1-1, the complete variable domain is EAGVAQSPRYKIIEKRQSVAFWCNPISGHATLYWYQQILGQGPKLLIQFQNNGVVDDSQLPKDRFSAERLKGVDSTLKIQPAKLEDSAVYLCASSLGGARRTEAFFGQGTRLTVV.

The chain uses TRBV29-1 and TRBJ2-5, with 10 bases matching TRBD2. V shed 5 bases and J 5 bases; nucleotides not matched to a gene: 11. The CDR3 contains 15 residues. The germline gives CDR1 SQVTM, CDR2 ANQGSEA. Here the CDR3 reads CSVLKLAGLMETQYF. The CDR3 bases are TGCAGCGTTCTCAAACTAGCGGGATTGATGGAGACCCAGTACTTC.

In its sample, this clone was seen once. The chain couples TRBV27 to TRBJ2-1, with D perhaps matching TRBD1 or TRBD2 (6 bases each). Trimming left V 1 base short and J 5 bases short, with 12 bases between. Germline CDR1 reads MNHEY; CDR2 reads SMNVEV (reference sequence). This CDR3 is 15 amino acids long. DNA of the CDR3: TGTGCCAGCAGTTTATTCACCGGGGGCAACAATGAGCAGTTCTTC. It codes for CASSLFTGGNNEQFF.

This clone was counted between two and nine times. The chain recombines TRBV18 with TRBJ2-1, with TRBD2 identical over 7 bases. Germline V gene lookup returns CDR1 KGHSH and CDR2 LQKENI. The CDR3 extends over 14 amino acids. V trimming: 3 bases; J trimming: 5 bases; junction bases outside the gene matches: 4. CDR3 nucleotide sequence: TGTGCCAGCTCACCGGCTAGCGGAGACAATGAGCAGTTCTTC. It is translated as CASSPASGDNEQFF. The full variable domain, rest sourced from reference TRBV18 and TRBJ2-1, is NAGVMQNPRHLVRRRGQEARLRCSPMKGHSHVYWYRQLPEEGLKFMVYLQKENIIDESGMPKERFSAEFPKEGPSILRIQQVVRGDSAAYFCASSPASGDNEQFFGPGTRLTVL.

The V call is TRBV27, the J call TRBJ1-4; D call uncertain. CDR3 length: 14 residues. Germline lookup yields CDR1 MNHEY and CDR2 SMNVEV (reference sequence). V lost 2 bases to trimming and J lost 3 bases, with 7 bases between them. The CDR3 spells CASSLGLANEKLFF. For the CDR3, the DNA is TGTGCCAGCAGTTTAGGTCTGGCTAATGAAAAACTGTTTTTT. Drawing the rest from reference TRBV27 and TRBJ1-4, the complete variable domain is EAQVTQNPRYLITVTGKKLTVTCSQNMNHEYMSWYRQDPGLGLRQIYYSMNVEVTDKGDVPEGYKVSRKEKRNFPLILESPSPNQTSLYFCASSLGLANEKLFFGSGTQLSVL.

The CDR3, as DNA: TGTGCCAGCAGTTTCAGGACTAGCGGGGGATCCTACGAGCAGTACTTC. It specifies CASSFRTSGGSYEQYF. The chain joins TRBV27 to TRBJ2-7, with 13 bases fitting TRBD2. J lost 1 base, V lost 3 bases, and 3 bases had no gene match. CDR3 length: 16 amino acids. The germline V gene encodes CDR1 MNHEY and CDR2 SMNVEV (reference sequence).

The chain recombines TRBV5-4 with TRBJ2-5; D might be TRBD1 or TRBD2, each matching 5 bases. The germline V gene has CDR1 SGHNT and CDR2 YYREEE (reference sequence). The CDR3 is made up of 14 amino acids. V was clipped by 0 bases and J by 3 bases, with 9 bases between them. CDR3 DNA sequence: TGTGCCAGCAGCTTGGAGGGACCCAAAGAGACCCAGTACTTC. Its protein product is CASSLEGPKETQYF.

The chain recombines TRBV5-1 with TRBJ2-5; D is undetermined. Trimming left V 4 bases short and J 2 bases short, with 15 bases between. The germline V gene encodes CDR1 SGHRS and CDR2 YFSETQ. This CDR3 is built from 15 residues. The CDR3 DNA sequence: TGCGCCAGCAGCACCGGACCAATAAAACAAGAGACCCAGTACTTC. It yields the protein CASSTGPIKQETQYF. Based on the CDR3 plus reference TRBV5-1 and TRBJ2-5, the full variable domain is KAGVTQTPRYLIKTRGQQVTLSCSPISGHRSVSWYQQTPGQGLQFLFEYFSETQRNKGNFPGRFSGRQFSNSRSEMNVSTLELGDSALYLCASSTGPIKQETQYFGPGTRLLVL.

The CDR3 DNA reads TGTGCCAGCAGCTTAGGGCAGGGTTGGACTGAAGCTTTCTTT. This gives the protein CASSLGQGWTEAFF. The chain combines TRBV7-9 with TRBJ1-1, with D tentatively TRBD1 (5 bases). V lost 1 base, J lost 5 bases, and 11 bases lay in between. Germline V gives CDR1 SEHNR, CDR2 FQNEAQ (reference sequence). This CDR3 has 14 residues.

The chain is built from TRBV5-4 and TRBJ1-3; D unresolved. The V and J ends lost 0 bases and 0 bases respectively, with 13 bases between them. The CDR3 sequence is 17 residues long. Germline CDR1 is SGHNT and CDR2 is YYREEE (reference sequence). CDR3 sequence reads: CASSLGAGVFSGNTIYF. The DNA of the CDR3 is TGTGCCAGCAGCTTGGGGGCGGGTGTGTTCTCTGGAAACACCATATATTTT. The variable domain in full, with the rest retrieved from reference TRBV5-4 and TRBJ1-3, is ETGVTQSPTHLIKTRGQQVTLRCSSQSGHNTVSWYQQALGQGPQFIFQYYREEENGRGNFPPRFSGLQFPNYSSELNVNALELDDSALYLCASSLGAGVFSGNTIYFGEGSWLTVV.

The V call is TRBV29-1, the J call TRBJ1-4; D is perhaps TRBD1 (6 bases). The germline CDR1 and CDR2 sequences are SQVTM and ANQGSEA. V was trimmed by 4 bases and J by 8 bases, leaving 14 bases between them. This CDR3 region has 13 residues. CDR3 DNA: TGCAGCGTTGCGACAGCCAGGGGCGAAAAACTGTTTTTT. Protein sequence: CSVATARGEKLFF.

V gene TRBV28 combines with J gene TRBJ2-3, with 8 positions matching TRBD2. This CDR3 has 14 residues. Trimming cost V 2 bases and J 11 bases; bases outside gene matches: 9. The germline gives CDR1 MDHEN, CDR2 SYDVKM. For the CDR3, the DNA is TGTGCCAGCAGTTTACCCAGTAGCGGGATCGGGCAGTATTTT. Amino acid sequence: CASSLPSSGIGQYF.

This chain uses TRBV7-6 with TRBJ2-1, with D perhaps matching TRBD2 (5 bases). This CDR3 comprises 14 residues. V shed 1 base and J shed 12 bases, with 16 bases lying between them. Germline CDR1 SGHVS, CDR2 FNYEAQ. CDR3 sequence (DNA): TGTGCCAGCAGCTTAGGGGGATCGGGGTTTGGGCAGTTCTTC. It encodes CASSLGGSGFGQFF.

This chain links TRBV7-2 with TRBJ1-5, with D maybe TRBD1 (5 bases). Germline V gene lookup returns CDR1 SGHTA and CDR2 FQGNSA. CDR3 length: 14 amino acids. V gave up 6 bases and J gave up 4 bases, with 13 bases separating them. CDR3 DNA: TGTGCCAGCAGAGGGGCAGGGCCTAATCAGCCCCAGCATTTT. As protein: CASRGAGPNQPQHF. The full variable domain, with the rest looked up from reference TRBV7-2 and TRBJ1-5, is GAGVSQSPSNKVTEKGKDVELRCDPISGHTALYWYRQSLGQGLEFLIYFQGNSAPDKSGLPSDRFSAERTGGSVSTLTIQRTQQEDSAVYLCASRGAGPNQPQHFGDGTRLSIL.

This clone was observed a few times. The V and J genes are TRBV27 and TRBJ2-1; 7 nucleotides align to TRBD2. The CDR3 is 14 amino acids. CDR1 is MNHEY, CDR2 SMNVEV, per germline (reference sequence). The V segment lost 4 bases and the J segment 7 bases; nucleotides outside the gene matches: 7. Written as DNA, the CDR3 is TGTGCCAGCAGTTGGGGCGGGAGTGGTAATGAGCAGTTCTTC. It specifies CASSWGGSGNEQFF.

The rearrangement uses TRBV9 and TRBJ2-1, with a weak D call TRBD2 (6 bases). Germline-derived CDR1 and CDR2 are SGDLS and YYNGEE. V lost 3 bases, J lost 14 bases, and 21 bases lay in between. The CDR3 spans 14 residues. In nucleotides, the CDR3 is TGTGCCAGCAGCGCCAGAGGAGGGCCGGAAAGGGAGTTCTTC. Translating gives CASSARGGPEREFF.

This sequence joins TRBV6-1 and TRBJ2-3; D unclear. CDR3 length: 14 residues. Trimming pared 5 bases from V and 4 bases from J, leaving 13 bases between. CDR1 is MNHNS and CDR2 is SASEGT in the germline V gene. The CDR3 reads CASSPGPAADTQYF. The CDR3 nucleotides read TGTGCCAGCAGTCCTGGGCCGGCCGCAGATACGCAGTATTTT.

The rearrangement links TRBV4-1 to TRBJ2-1; 9 nucleotides align to TRBD2. Unmatched junction bases numbered 26, after V lost 1 base and J lost 10 bases. CDR1 is MGHRA, CDR2 YSYEKL, per germline. This CDR3 has 21 amino acids. In nucleotides, the CDR3 is TGCGCCAGCAGCCAAGGAACTCGGGGCACCCTAGGACTCCCTAGCGGGATCGAGCAGTTCTTC. Its translation: CASSQGTRGTLGLPSGIEQFF.

This clone was seen once. V is TRBV10-3 and J is TRBJ2-7, with D tentatively TRBD1 or TRBD2 (5 bases each). V was clipped by 0 bases and J by 3 bases, with 15 bases between them. Germline V CDR1 and CDR2: ENHRY, SYGVKD. The length of the CDR3 is 16 residues. The CDR3 DNA reads TGTGCCATCAGTGAGTCGGGGATAGTGGGGGTCTACGAGCAGTACTTC. Its translation: CAISESGIVGVYEQYF.

The rearrangement uses TRBV7-9 and TRBJ2-5, with D perhaps TRBD1 (8 bases). The ends were cut back, 2 bases at V and 5 bases at J, with 12 bases in the middle. This CDR3 has 14 amino acids. Per the germline V gene, CDR1 is SEHNR and CDR2 is FQNEAQ (reference sequence). The DNA of the CDR3 is TGTGCCAGCAGCTTACCACAGGGGGGGGAGACCCAGTACTTC. The encoded protein is CASSLPQGGETQYF.

The chain links TRBV11-1 to TRBJ1-1; 10 positions match TRBD1. V lost 6 bases to trimming and J lost 6 bases; unmatched junction nucleotides: 10. In germline, CDR1 is SGHAT, CDR2 FQDESV (reference sequence). The CDR3 is 15 residues long. The chain's CDR3 is CASRLGTGEFSEAFF. The CDR3 nucleotides read TGTGCCAGCAGGTTGGGGACAGGGGAATTCTCTGAAGCTTTCTTT.

The chain recombines TRBV28 with TRBJ1-5, with D perhaps matching TRBD1 (5 bases). The V end lost 7 bases, the J end lost 11 bases, and 12 bases lay between the germline ends. The CDR3 totals 11 residues. Germline CDR1 is MDHEN and CDR2 is SYDVKM. CDR3 region: CASTRGGSQHF. The DNA for the CDR3 is TGTGCCAGCACCCGGGGGGGGTCCCAGCATTTT. Full variable domain (rest looked up from reference TRBV28 and TRBJ1-5): DVKVTQSSRYLVKRTGEKVFLECVQDMDHENMFWYRQDPGLGLRLIYFSYDVKMKEKGDIPEGYSVSREKKERFSLILESASTNQTSMYLCASTRGGSQHFGDGTRLSIL.

This rearrangement joins TRBV19 to TRBJ2-4, with D perhaps matching TRBD1 (6 bases). From germline, CDR1 is LNHDA and CDR2 SQIVND (reference sequence). The CDR3 is 15 amino acids. The CDR3, as DNA: TGTGCTAGGGGCAGGGGACAAATAGCCAAAAACATTCAGTACTTC. It encodes CARGRGQIAKNIQYF.